This section outlines one TCR beta chain sequence together with its context. Clones were sequenced by immunoSEQ multiplex PCR, and TCRdb holds only the in-frame ones, with some missing. The sample has around 110,000 clones; roughly 94% are singletons. The V gene lost 1 base and the J gene lost 1 base, with 8 bases spanning the gap. The CDR3 consists of 15 residues. CDR1 is SGHRS, CDR2 YFSETQ, per germline. The data are from a study of siplizumab effects on memory and regulatory T cells. The sample taken for sequencing was non-Treg CD4+ T cells sorted from blood. This receptor was obtained from a human donor in good health. The chain links TRBV5-1 to TRBJ1-4, with D uncertain. As DNA, the CDR3 is TGCGCCAGCAGCTTGCAATTTGAAACTAATGAAAAACTGTTTTTT. It encodes CASSLQFETNEKLFF.